The 27 T cell receptor beta chains listed next were all sequenced from one sample in a study of blood T cell repertoires in COVID-19 (dated by TCRdb to 2018 to 2020). The library was made by the immunoSEQ multiplex PCR assay. In its TCRdb copy, this immuneACCESS table keeps in-frame sequences only and misses some clones. Where compared with another copy, unresolved V genes explain less than half of these, and the others have no known cause. The table for this sample lists about 310,000 clones; around 86% of them were counted only once. The ten top clones hold 1% of the sample. Sequencing used peripheral blood. All receptors come from a middle-aged man with active or convalescent COVID-19.

This rearrangement joins TRBV10-3 to TRBJ2-2, with 8 bases identical to TRBD1. CDR3 size: 14 residues. Trimming took 6 bases from V and 0 from J; bases not matched to a gene: 0. CDR1 and CDR2 (germline): ENHRY, SYGVKD. The CDR3 here is CAIRGQANTGELFF. CDR3 in DNA: TGTGCCATCAGGGGACAGGCGAACACCGGGGAGCTGTTTTTT.

The chain uses TRBV9 and TRBJ2-7; 9 bases are shared with TRBD1. V dropped 1 base and J dropped 6; count of bases not matched to a gene: 8. CDR1 SGDLS and CDR2 YYNGEE come from the germline V gene. CDR3 length: 15 amino acids. The CDR3 nucleotides are TGTGCCAGCAGCGTATCGGGACAGGGACTCTCCGAGCAGTACTTC. Translated, it gives CASSVSGQGLSEQYF.

The sample holds one count of this clone. The CDR3 spells CSASRLSSYEQYF. In DNA, the CDR3 is TGCAGTGCTAGTCGACTGAGCTCCTACGAGCAGTACTTC. J is TRBJ2-7 and V is TRBV20-1; no reliable D call. Germline V gives CDR1 DFQATT, CDR2 SNEGSKA (reference sequence). V was cut by 3 bases and J by 0 bases, with 9 bases left in between. The CDR3 has 13 amino acids.

V usage is TRBV9 and J usage is TRBJ1-5; a weak D match, TRBD1 (5 bases). The CDR3 runs 13 residues. Trimming left V 0 bases short and J 6 bases short, with 7 bases between. The germline CDR1 and CDR2 sequences are SGDLS and YYNGEE. The CDR3 sequence is CASSVDDSQPQHF. CDR3 nucleotide sequence: TGTGCCAGCAGCGTAGATGACAGTCAGCCCCAGCATTTT. The variable domain in full, with the rest retrieved from reference TRBV9 and TRBJ1-5, is DSGVTQTPKHLITATGQRVTLRCSPRSGDLSVYWYQQSLDQGLQFLIQYYNGEERAKGNILERFSAQQFPDLHSELNLSSLELGDSALYFCASSVDDSQPQHFGDGTRLSIL.

The rearrangement links TRBV12-3 or TRBV12-4 to TRBJ1-1; D uncertain. The CDR3 spans 13 residues. Trimming shortened V by 6 bases and J by 6 bases, and 14 bases separated the two germline ends. The CDR3 DNA reads TGTGCCAGCAGCCTTGAGGGTTGGTCTGAAGCTTTCTTT. Translation gives CASSLEGWSEAFF.

In its sample, this clone was seen once. The J gene is TRBJ2-3, the V gene TRBV7-2; D possibly corresponds to TRBD2 (8 bases). Per the germline V gene, CDR1 is SGHTA and CDR2 is FQGNSA. This CDR3 spans 15 amino acids. V was cut by 4 bases and J by 4 bases, with 15 bases left in between. The CDR3 reads CASSSGGGSADTQYF. In DNA form, the CDR3 reads TGTGCCAGCAGCTCGGGAGGGGGCAGCGCAGATACGCAGTATTTT. The variable domain in full, completed from reference TRBV7-2 and TRBJ2-3, reads GAGVSQSPSNKVTEKGKDVELRCDPISGHTALYWYRQSLGQGLEFLIYFQGNSAPDKSGLPSDRFSAERTGGSVSTLTIQRTQQEDSAVYLCASSSGGGSADTQYFGPGTRLTVL.

The chain couples TRBV5-1 to TRBJ1-5, with 7 bases matching TRBD1. The CDR3 is made up of 14 amino acids. The V gene end was trimmed by 3 bases and the J gene end by 5 bases; junction bases not matched to a gene: 5. Germline assignment: CDR1 SGHRS and CDR2 YFSETQ. The CDR3 loop is CASSSTGMDQPQHF. In nucleotides, the CDR3 is TGCGCCAGCAGCTCGACAGGGATGGATCAGCCCCAGCATTTT.

This clone was found once. This chain links TRBV9 with TRBJ2-3, with 9 bases identical to TRBD1. Germline CDR1 is SGDLS and CDR2 is YYNGEE. Trimming took 3 bases from V and 7 from J; bases not matched to a gene: 12. This CDR3 region has 16 residues. CDR3 DNA: TGTGCCAGCAGCGCCCGTCCGGGACAGGGAGGGTATACGCAGTATTTT. Translated, it gives CASSARPGQGGYTQYF.

The chain couples TRBV25-1 to TRBJ1-6; D uncertain. CDR3 length: 13 residues. Trimming took off 6 bases at V and 7 bases at J, with 10 bases between the two ends. Germline V lookup: CDR1 MGHDK, CDR2 SYGVNS. CDR3 residues: CASRLTANSPLHF. The CDR3 DNA reads as TGTGCCAGCAGACTTACAGCAAATTCACCCCTCCACTTT.

This clone was seen a single time. The chain recombines TRBV28 with TRBJ1-2; 9 bases map to TRBD1. J gave up 5 bases and V 3 bases, and 10 bases lay outside the gene matches. The germline V gene has CDR1 MDHEN and CDR2 SYDVKM. The length of the CDR3 is 16 residues. This chain's CDR3 is CASSFRDRVSEYGYTF. DNA for the CDR3: TGTGCCAGCAGTTTCCGGGACAGGGTTTCGGAGTATGGCTACACCTTC.

The V and J genes are TRBV6-5 and TRBJ1-2; tentatively, D is TRBD1 (5 bases). The CDR3 is 12 amino acids. Trimming stripped 6 bases from V and 8 bases from J, with 13 bases between. CDR1 and CDR2 (germline): MNHEY, SVGAGI. The chain's CDR3 is CASRDAGLGYTF. DNA for the CDR3: TGTGCCAGCAGAGACGCGGGACTCGGCTACACCTTC.

This chain uses TRBV2 with TRBJ1-2; 12 bases line up with TRBD1. The junction had 5 bases not matched to a gene; V was cut back by 5 bases and J by 4 bases. Germline CDR1 SNHLY, CDR2 FYNNEI. CDR3 size: 15 residues. CDR3 region: CASSSGTGGVYGYTF. As DNA, the CDR3 is TGTGCCAGCAGTTCCGGGACAGGGGGCGTCTATGGCTACACCTTC.

In its sample, this clone was seen once. J is TRBJ2-3 and V is TRBV6-5; 10 bases match TRBD2. V lost 2 bases to trimming and J lost 6 bases; unmatched junction nucleotides: 2. The CDR3 has 14 residues. The germline CDR1 and CDR2 sequences are MNHEY and SVGAGI. The CDR3 here is CASSYPAGGDTQYF. CDR3 DNA: TGTGCCAGCAGTTACCCAGCGGGAGGGGATACGCAGTATTTT.

The chain combines TRBV27 with TRBJ2-2; D not resolved. The length of the CDR3 is 15 residues. The V and J ends lost 6 bases and 2 bases respectively, with 13 bases between them. Germline CDR1 MNHEY, CDR2 SMNVEV (reference sequence). DNA for the CDR3: TGTGCCAGCAGCAGCCTGAGACAAAACACCGGGGAGCTGTTTTTT. Protein sequence: CASSSLRQNTGELFF.

The V call is TRBV4-3, the J call TRBJ1-4; D may be TRBD1 (5 bases). CDR3 size: 15 residues. The germline V gene encodes CDR1 LGHNA and CDR2 YSLEER. V was trimmed by 1 base and J by 8 bases, leaving 14 bases between them. The CDR3 protein is CASSQVARDGEKLFF. CDR3 in DNA: TGCGCCAGCAGCCAAGTCGCCAGGGATGGGGAAAAACTGTTTTTT.

V gene TRBV30 combines with J gene TRBJ1-6; possibly TRBD1 for D (5 bases). The V gene's germline CDR1 is GTSNPN and CDR2 SVGIG (reference sequence). Trimming shortened V by 8 bases and J by 6 bases, and 14 bases separated the two germline ends. The CDR3 length is 13 residues. The CDR3 sequence is CAADIRFNSPLHF. DNA for the CDR3: TGTGCCGCGGACATAAGGTTTAATTCACCCCTCCACTTT.

The genes are TRBV6-5 and TRBJ2-1, with 8 bases lining up with TRBD2. Germline V lookup: CDR1 MNHEY, CDR2 SVGAGI. V gave up 0 bases and J gave up 6 bases; unmatched junction bases: 4. This CDR3 is 15 amino acids long. As DNA, the CDR3 is TGTGCCAGCAGTTACTCGCCAGCGGGAGTCAATGAGCAGTTCTTC. This gives the protein CASSYSPAGVNEQFF.

The CDR3 region has the DNA TGTGCCAGCAGTTTAGGCCGCTCTGGAAACACCATATATTTT. Translating it yields CASSLGRSGNTIYF. V and J are TRBV28 and TRBJ1-3; D is unresolved. V lost 2 bases and J lost 0, with 5 bases in between. This CDR3 comprises 14 residues. The germline gives CDR1 MDHEN, CDR2 SYDVKM.

J is TRBJ1-2 and V is TRBV29-1, with D uncertain. Germline CDR1 is SQVTM and CDR2 is ANQGSEA. This CDR3 spans 14 amino acids. Trimming stripped 7 bases from V and 6 bases from J, with 21 bases between. CDR3 nucleotide sequence: TGCAGCGCACAACCCGGAGGATCCTATGATGGCTACACCTTC. This translates into CSAQPGGSYDGYTF.

This rearrangement joins TRBV28 to TRBJ1-5; weak D call: TRBD1 (6 bases). The germline V and J ends were trimmed by 1 base and 1 base, with 11 bases remaining between them. Per the germline V gene, CDR1 is MDHEN and CDR2 is SYDVKM. The CDR3 covers 16 residues. CDR3 loop: CASSLYGQGSNQPQHF. CDR3 nucleotide sequence: TGTGCCAGCAGTTTATACGGCCAGGGGAGCAATCAGCCCCAGCATTTT. The full variable domain, in which reference TRBV28 and TRBJ1-5 provide the parts outside the CDR3, is DVKVTQSSRYLVKRTGEKVFLECVQDMDHENMFWYRQDPGLGLRLIYFSYDVKMKEKGDIPEGYSVSREKKERFSLILESASTNQTSMYLCASSLYGQGSNQPQHFGDGTRLSIL.

The rearrangement links TRBV18 to TRBJ2-4, with a possible D match to TRBD2 (5 bases). The ends were cut back, 2 bases at V and 9 bases at J, with 11 bases in the middle. Germline V lookup: CDR1 KGHSH, CDR2 LQKENI. The CDR3 consists of 13 residues. The CDR3 bases are TGTGCCAGCTCACCATCCCGGGATGGCATTCAGTACTTC. Translation gives CASSPSRDGIQYF.

The chain has TRBV10-3 and TRBJ2-7; D possibly corresponds to TRBD2 (5 bases). This CDR3 is built from 13 residues. Germline lookup yields CDR1 ENHRY and CDR2 SYGVKD. V gave up 8 bases and J gave up 2 bases, with 13 bases separating them. CDR3 in amino acids: CAIAGSGTYEQYF. DNA of the CDR3: TGTGCCATCGCGGGCTCCGGTACCTACGAGCAGTACTTC.

The gene calls are TRBV6-1 and TRBJ2-1; TRBD2 is a possible D gene (5 bases). The CDR3 runs to 15 residues. The germline V gene has CDR1 MNHNS and CDR2 SASEGT. Trimming shortened V by 0 bases and J by 3 bases, and 9 bases separated the two germline ends. In nucleotides, the CDR3 is TGTGCCAGCAGTGAAGCAGGCGGGTTCTACAATGAGCAGTTCTTC. Translated, it gives CASSEAGGFYNEQFF.

The chain's CDR3 is CASSLSLGTGAGNTIYF. CDR3 coding DNA: TGTGCCAGCAGTTTATCGCTCGGAACAGGGGCTGGAAACACCATATATTTT. V is TRBV28 and J is TRBJ1-3, with 7 bases that match TRBD1. Unmatched junction bases numbered 8, after V lost 1 base and J lost 2 bases. This CDR3 is built from 17 residues. Germline V gene data show CDR1 as MDHEN and CDR2 as SYDVKM.

This clone has just a few counts. The chain uses TRBV20-1 and TRBJ1-1, with 7 bases matching TRBD1. V dropped 3 bases and J dropped 5; count of bases not matched to a gene: 6. Germline CDR1 DFQATT, CDR2 SNEGSKA (reference sequence). CDR3 size: 13 residues. Here the CDR3 reads CSASPTGLTEAFF. CDR3 nucleotide sequence: TGCAGTGCTAGTCCGACAGGGCTGACTGAAGCTTTCTTT.

The CDR3 loop reads CASSLEVGSSYNEQFF. The DNA of the CDR3 is TGCGCCAGCAGCTTGGAAGTGGGGAGTTCCTACAATGAGCAGTTCTTC. The V gene is TRBV5-1, the J gene TRBJ2-1, with TRBD2 as a possible D gene (5 bases). V lost 0 bases and J lost 1, with 11 bases in between. CDR3 length: 16 amino acids. Germline loops: CDR1 SGHRS, CDR2 YFSETQ.

In its sample, this clone was seen a few times. V and J are TRBV3-1 (or the pseudogene TRBV3-2) and TRBJ2-2; no firm D call. CDR3 size: 16 residues. V lost 4 bases and J lost 1, with 13 bases in between. Germline lookup yields CDR1 LGHDT and CDR2 YNNKEL (reference sequence). The CDR3 reads CASSPLNGGNTGELFF. In DNA form, the CDR3 reads TGTGCCAGCAGCCCCCTAAACGGTGGGAACACCGGGGAGCTGTTTTTT.